Presented here are 21 T cell receptor beta chains from one specimen sequenced in a study of regulatory T cells in long-lasting Graves disease. Relying on iRepertoire HTBI primers and Arm-PCR of CDR3 regions, the team built TCR beta libraries. TCRdb called the multiplex PCR reads again in MiXCR, with one record for every CDR3 protein. The sample has 400,000 to 450,000 distinct CDR3 sequences; 15% are singletons. Described time point: newly diagnosed GD, antithyroid drugs for less than 3 months. Following extraction of RNA from PBMCs, that RNA was used to make the TCR library. The sample was also linked to a second study, of T cells in Graves' hyperthyroidism and ophthalmopathy.

The starting material was peripheral blood mononuclear cells (PBMCs), obtained at new diagnosis, from a patient treated with antithyroid drugs. The receptors stem from a woman younger than 45 with Graves disease.

The V call is TRBV6-2 or TRBV6-3, the J call TRBJ2-1; D ambiguous. V lost 5 bases, J lost 7 bases, and 12 bases lay in between. CDR1 and CDR2 (germline): MNHEY, SVGEGT. The CDR3 is 13 amino acids. The CDR3 DNA sequence: TGTGCCAGCAGTCGAACGGATGTAAATGAGCAGTTCTTC. It is translated as CASSRTDVNEQFF.

Only a few counts were recorded for this clonotype. The gene calls are TRBV3-1 and TRBJ1-1, with 7 positions matching TRBD1. The CDR3 is made up of 13 amino acids. Germline CDR1 and CDR2: LGHDT and YNNKEL (reference sequence). Unmatched junction bases numbered 8, after V lost 8 bases and J lost 5 bases. CDR3 sequence reads: CASSLGGPTEAFF. The DNA for the CDR3 is TGTGCCAGCTCACTAGGGGGCCCAACTGAAGCTTTCTTT.

This clonotype occurred a few times. The chain joins TRBV9 to TRBJ1-2; D not resolved. V lost 4 bases, J lost 4 bases, and 14 bases lay in between. The germline V gene encodes CDR1 SGDLS and CDR2 YYNGEE. CDR3 length: 14 amino acids. CDR3 region: CASSLGRVSYGYTF. The DNA of the CDR3 is TGTGCCAGCAGCCTAGGGAGGGTCTCCTATGGCTACACCTTC.

In the case of this clonotype: It may be a read error: a sequence one base away is much more abundant. This rearrangement joins TRBV18 to TRBJ1-4, with D possibly being TRBD1 (5 bases). This CDR3 region has 17 residues. Germline-derived CDR1 and CDR2 are KGHSH and LQKENI. The V gene lost 2 bases and the J gene lost 5 bases, with 18 bases spanning the gap. CDR3: CASSPSPIGRTNEKLFF. For the CDR3, the DNA is TGTGCCAGCTCACCAAGCCCAATTGGCAGGACAAATGAAAAACTGTTTTTT. The variable domain in full, with the rest retrieved from reference TRBV18 and TRBJ1-4, is NAGVMQNPRHLVRRRGQEARLRCSPMKGHSHVYWYRQLPEEGLKFMVYLQKENIIDESGMPKERFSAEFPKEGPSILRIQQVVRGDSAAYFCASSPSPIGRTNEKLFFGSGTQLSVL.

The rearrangement links TRBV2 to TRBJ2-1; 10 bases align to TRBD2. This CDR3 region has 17 residues. The junction had 15 bases not matched to a gene; V was cut back by 9 bases and J by 4 bases. Germline V lookup: CDR1 SNHLY, CDR2 FYNNEI. The CDR3 region is CARGALSGRALYNEQFF. DNA for the CDR3: TGTGCCAGAGGGGCCCTGAGCGGGAGGGCCCTTTACAATGAGCAGTTCTTC. Looking up the rest from reference TRBV2 and TRBJ2-1 gives the full variable domain: EPEVTQTPSHQVTQMGQEVILRCVPISNHLYFYWYRQILGQKVEFLVSFYNNEISEKSEIFDDQFSVERPDGSNFTLKIRSTKLEDSAMYFCARGALSGRALYNEQFFGPGTRLTVL.

This clonotype was detected ten times or more. The V and J genes are TRBV6-1 and TRBJ1-2; 7 nucleotides line up with TRBD1. After removal of 6 bases from V and 7 bases from J, the junction contained 5 bases not matched to a gene. Germline CDR1 is MNHNS and CDR2 is SASEGT. The CDR3 totals 12 residues. CDR3 loop: CASRRQGLGYTF. CDR3 DNA: TGTGCCAGCAGGAGACAGGGACTTGGCTACACCTTC.

This clonotype was counted many times. This chain joins TRBV27 and TRBJ1-5; weak D call: TRBD1 (5 bases). The CDR3 has 15 residues. CDR1 and CDR2 from the germline V gene are MNHEY and SMNVEV (reference sequence). The V and J ends lost 6 bases and 1 base respectively, with 13 bases between them. Here the CDR3 DNA reads TGTGCCAGCAGCGGGGGACTGGGGAGCAATCAGCCCCAGCATTTT. Amino acids: CASSGGLGSNQPQHF.

This clonotype was recorded many times. The chain has TRBV7-3 and TRBJ2-1; 12 positions match TRBD2. This CDR3 region has 16 residues. Germline CDR1 and CDR2: SGHTA and FQGTGA. The J segment lost 6 bases and the V segment lost 0 bases, leaving 3 bases of the junction unmatched. As DNA, the CDR3 is TGTGCCAGCAGCTTAACGGCACTAGCGGGAGGCAATGAGCAGTTCTTC. It translates to CASSLTALAGGNEQFF.

This clonotype was counted at least ten times. This sequence joins TRBV20-1 and TRBJ1-3, with unresolved D. There are 12 residues in the CDR3. V was trimmed by 0 bases and J by 4 bases, leaving 4 bases between them. CDR1 is DFQATT and CDR2 is SNEGSKA in the germline V gene (reference sequence). CDR3 protein: CSARDAGNTIYF. CDR3 nucleotides: TGCAGTGCTAGAGATGCCGGAAACACCATATATTTT.

The V call is TRBV18, the J call TRBJ1-4; possibly TRBD1 for D (5 bases). This CDR3 is built from 17 residues. Looked up from germline, CDR1 is KGHSH and CDR2 is LQKENI. Trimming took 1 base from V and 8 from J, leaving 20 bases between them. The CDR3 sequence: CASSPLSAGTASEKLFF. CDR3 sequence (DNA): TGTGCCAGCTCACCACTATCTGCCGGGACGGCGAGCGAAAAACTGTTTTTT.

This clonotype appeared many times. This chain joins TRBV28 and TRBJ1-2; unclear D gene. The CDR3 consists of 15 residues. Trimming stripped 2 bases from V and 1 base from J, with 11 bases between. Per germline, CDR1 MDHEN and CDR2 SYDVKM. The CDR3 sequence: CASSLGAVGNYGYTF. The CDR3 nucleotides are TGTGCCAGCAGTTTAGGAGCCGTTGGTAACTATGGCTACACCTTC.

This clonotype was counted ten times or more. The V call is TRBV30, the J call TRBJ2-3, with 8 positions matching TRBD1. The ends lost 0 bases at V and 6 bases at J; junction bases unmatched: 8. Germline values: CDR1 GTSNPN, CDR2 SVGIG (reference sequence). The CDR3 covers 15 residues. The CDR3 DNA reads TGTGCCTGGAGTGTAAGGGACAGGCGGGCCGATACGCAGTATTTT. Amino acids: CAWSVRDRRADTQYF. Using reference TRBV30 and TRBJ2-3 for the parts outside the CDR3, the full variable domain is SQTIHQWPATLVQPVGSPLSLECTVEGTSNPNLYWYRQAAGRGLQLLFYSVGIGQISSEVPQNLSASRPQDRQFILSSKKLLLSDSGFYLCAWSVRDRRADTQYFGPGTRLTVL.

CDR3 residues: CSAIYTNYGYTF. DNA for the CDR3: TGCAGTGCTATTTATACTAACTATGGCTACACCTTC. The rearrangement joins TRBV20-1 to TRBJ1-2; D remains unclear. The CDR3 extends over 12 amino acids. Germline CDR1 DFQATT, CDR2 SNEGSKA (reference sequence). Trimming stripped 4 bases from V and 0 bases from J, with 6 bases between.

This clonotype was detected many times. The rearrangement joins TRBV6-5 to TRBJ1-2; TRBD1 is a possible D gene (5 bases). V lost 2 bases and J 4 bases, leaving 11 bases between the germline ends. In germline, CDR1 is MNHEY, CDR2 SVGAGI. The CDR3 is made up of 14 amino acids. CDR3 protein: CASSYRQGGYGYTF. Here the CDR3 DNA reads TGTGCCAGCAGTTACCGGCAGGGAGGCTATGGCTACACCTTC.

This clonotype was observed many times. This chain joins TRBV2 and TRBJ1-5; the D is unclear. Per germline, CDR1 SNHLY and CDR2 FYNNEI. Trimming stripped 6 bases from V and 0 bases from J, with 12 bases between. The CDR3 contains 15 residues. CDR3 coding DNA: TGTGCCAGCAGCGTTGATAACAATAGCAATCAGCCCCAGCATTTT. Protein sequence: CASSVDNNSNQPQHF. The variable domain in full, with the rest retrieved from reference TRBV2 and TRBJ1-5, is EPEVTQTPSHQVTQMGQEVILRCVPISNHLYFYWYRQILGQKVEFLVSFYNNEISEKSEIFDDQFSVERPDGSNFTLKIRSTKLEDSAMYFCASSVDNNSNQPQHFGDGTRLSIL.

The genes are TRBV7-3 and TRBJ2-1; no definite D call. The V end was cut by 5 bases, the J end by 0 bases, with 23 bases between. The germline gives CDR1 SGHTA, CDR2 FQGTGA. CDR3 size: 19 residues. The CDR3 DNA follows: TGTGCCAGCAGCCCCTATCGTTTGGGTCTAGAATACTCCTACAATGAGCAGTTCTTC. This codes for CASSPYRLGLEYSYNEQFF.

This clonotype was picked up many times. The chain links TRBV24-1 to TRBJ2-2; TRBD1 agrees at 7 bases. With 3 bases clipped from V and 0 bases from J, the junction kept 6 bases outside the gene matches. CDR1 and CDR2 from the germline V gene are KGHDR and SFDVKD. The CDR3 has 17 residues. DNA of the CDR3: TGTGCCACCAGTGATATCTCCGGGACAGCGAACACCGGGGAGCTGTTTTTT. The encoded protein is CATSDISGTANTGELFF.

This clonotype was observed at least ten times. The V and J genes are TRBV5-6 and TRBJ2-1; D gene ambiguous. The CDR3 spans 14 residues. Germline lookup yields CDR1 SGHDT and CDR2 YYEEEE. Trimming took off 0 bases at V and 6 bases at J, with 10 bases between the two ends. CDR3 region: CASSLGTTSNEQFF. DNA of the CDR3: TGTGCCAGCAGCTTGGGTACTACCAGCAATGAGCAGTTCTTC.

There are many counts of this clonotype. The rearrangement joins TRBV28 to TRBJ2-5; D is unclear. The germline V gene encodes CDR1 MDHEN and CDR2 SYDVKM. V gave up 3 bases and J gave up 0 bases, with 8 bases separating them. This CDR3 comprises 14 residues. The chain's CDR3 is CASSFARNQETQYF. CDR3 in DNA: TGTGCCAGCAGTTTCGCACGAAACCAAGAGACCCAGTACTTC.

This rearrangement joins TRBV5-1 to TRBJ1-2; D is perhaps TRBD1 (5 bases). CDR1 is SGHRS and CDR2 is YFSETQ in the germline V gene. The CDR3 contains 13 residues. The germline V and J ends were trimmed by 1 base and 4 bases, with 8 bases remaining between them. As DNA, the CDR3 is TGCGCCAGCAGCTTGAGGGGTCCCTATGGCTACACCTTC. Translation: CASSLRGPYGYTF. The full variable domain, completed using reference TRBV5-1 and TRBJ1-2, is KAGVTQTPRYLIKTRGQQVTLSCSPISGHRSVSWYQQTPGQGLQFLFEYFSETQRNKGNFPGRFSGRQFSNSRSEMNVSTLELGDSALYLCASSLRGPYGYTFGSGTRLTVV.

This chain uses TRBV7-8 with TRBJ1-5; maybe TRBD1 (5 bases). Germline lookup yields CDR1 SGHVS and CDR2 FQNEAQ. The CDR3 extends over 16 amino acids. The V end was cut by 5 bases, the J end by 6 bases, with 20 bases between. CDR3 region: CASSASNGQISQPQHF. In nucleotides, the CDR3 is TGTGCCAGCAGCGCCTCGAATGGACAAATCAGTCAGCCCCAGCATTTT.